What follows is one T cell receptor (beta chain) and its context. What it recognizes is unknown. The data stem from a study of T cell responses to AZD1222 COVID-19 vaccine. Trimming removed 5 bases from V and 1 base from J, with 8 bases in between. The CDR3 is 13 amino acids. Germline V gene lookup returns CDR1 SGHTA and CDR2 FQGTGA. The assay was immunoSEQ multiplex PCR, and TCRdb's table has in-frame clones only and misses some. The table has some 100,000 clones, roughly nine tenths seen once. General study results and limits: Mapped onto spike, vaccine-associated CD4 TCRs spanned it and were dominant at 160-218 and 743-854.

Sequenced here: peripheral blood, sampled on day 0 of AZD1222 vaccination. This receptor was taken from an adult in good health. V is TRBV7-3 and J is TRBJ1-1; tentatively, D is TRBD1 (5 bases). CDR3 sequence reads: CASSLDRNTEAFF. CDR3 DNA: TGTGCCAGCAGCCTTGACAGGAACACTGAAGCTTTCTTT.